Below, 23 T cell receptor beta chains from the same sample are listed, as sequenced in a study of OX40 agonist ivuxolimab in advanced cancers. The library was prepared using the immunoSEQ multiplex PCR assay. TCRdb limited this immuneACCESS table to in-frame rearrangements with V and J called. A share of clones is missing; checked studies link under half to unresolved V genes, and the rest is unexplained. This sample is represented by 80,000 to 100,000 clones; 80% to 90% of them were singletons. The ten top clones hold less than 6.5% of the sample. The material was CD4+ or CD8+ T cells sorted from blood, obtained in a trial of the OX40 agonist ivuxolimab. These receptors were taken from an adult with an advanced solid tumor such as melanoma, head and neck, liver or kidney cancer.

This chain connects TRBV29-1 to TRBJ2-3; D uncertain. The V end lost 6 bases, the J end lost 2 bases, and 15 bases lay between the germline ends. Looked up from germline, CDR1 is SQVTM and CDR2 is ANQGSEA. The CDR3 sequence is 14 residues long. The CDR3 DNA reads TGCAGCGTCCGACCGAGTACTTTCACAGATACGCAGTATTTT. This gives the protein CSVRPSTFTDTQYF.

The genes are TRBV6-6 and TRBJ2-1; 7 bases line up with TRBD1. This CDR3 spans 15 amino acids. V dropped 6 bases and J dropped 15; count of bases not matched to a gene: 20. Germline values: CDR1 MNHNY, CDR2 SVGAGI (reference sequence). The CDR3 DNA reads TGTGCCAGCAGCGATACAGGGGTCCAAGTCAATTCGATGTTCTTC. Protein: CASSDTGVQVNSMFF.

This clone was recorded once. Written as DNA, the CDR3 is TGTGCCAGCAGTTTATTCTGGACTCACCGTAATAGCAATCAGCCCCAGCATTTT. This translates into CASSLFWTHRNSNQPQHF. The V gene is TRBV27, the J gene TRBJ1-5; D remains ambiguous. This CDR3 comprises 18 residues. Germline values: CDR1 MNHEY, CDR2 SMNVEV (reference sequence). Trimming stripped 1 base from V and 0 bases from J, with 16 bases between.

The chain recombines TRBV5-1 with TRBJ2-7; D may correspond to TRBD1 or TRBD2 (5 bases each). Germline lookup yields CDR1 SGHRS and CDR2 YFSETQ. CDR3 length: 17 amino acids. V lost 0 bases, J lost 0 bases, and 16 bases lay in between. The CDR3 here is CASSLASGPTRSYEQYF. The DNA of the CDR3 is TGCGCCAGCAGCTTGGCGTCGGGGCCCACCCGCTCCTACGAGCAGTACTTC.

The V gene is TRBV7-3, the J gene TRBJ2-6; no firm D call. Germline CDR1 reads SGHTA; CDR2 reads FQGTGA. CDR3 length: 15 amino acids. V was trimmed by 5 bases and J by 0 bases, leaving 8 bases between them. The CDR3 sequence is CASSPSNSGANVLTF. As DNA, the CDR3 is TGTGCCAGCAGCCCAAGCAACTCTGGGGCCAACGTCCTGACTTTC.

This sequence joins TRBV11-1 and TRBJ2-3; TRBD2 agrees at 10 bases. This CDR3 is 17 amino acids long. Germline V gene data show CDR1 as SGHAT and CDR2 as FQDESV (reference sequence). J was trimmed by 5 bases and V by 5 bases; bases with no gene match: 13. The CDR3 is CASSRSWSGGAIDTQYF. DNA for the CDR3: TGTGCCAGCAGCCGCTCTTGGAGCGGGGGGGCCATAGATACGCAGTATTTT.

The rearrangement joins TRBV6-1 to TRBJ1-5, with D perhaps TRBD1 (6 bases). The germline V gene encodes CDR1 MNHNS and CDR2 SASEGT. There are 14 residues in the CDR3. V was trimmed by 7 bases and J by 7 bases, leaving 17 bases between them. The DNA of the CDR3 is TGTGCCAGCACCCCGACAGGCCCGCGGCAGCCCCAGCATTTT. Encoded protein: CASTPTGPRQPQHF.

V and J are TRBV7-2 and TRBJ2-2, with 7 bases aligning to TRBD2. The V gene's germline CDR1 is SGHTA and CDR2 FQGNSA. This CDR3 is 16 amino acids long. Trimming removed 1 base from V and 3 bases from J; junction bases left unmatched: 5. In nucleotides, the CDR3 is TGTGCCAGCAGCTTAGACGCGGGAGCTGACACCGGGGAGCTGTTTTTT. Its translation is CASSLDAGADTGELFF.

V gene TRBV6-5 combines with J gene TRBJ2-5, with TRBD2 as a possible D gene (6 bases). The length of the CDR3 is 15 residues. Between the trimmed V and J ends, which lost 0 bases and 3 bases, there was a span of 11 bases. CDR1 MNHEY and CDR2 SVGAGI come from the germline V gene. CDR3 sequence: CASSYSGGTEETQYF. DNA of the CDR3: TGTGCCAGCAGTTACTCGGGGGGTACGGAAGAGACCCAGTACTTC.

V and J are TRBV6-4 and TRBJ2-5; D might be TRBD1 (5 bases). The V gene's germline CDR1 is MRHNA and CDR2 SNTAGT. The V end lost 4 bases, the J end lost 1 base, and 7 bases lay between the germline ends. The length of the CDR3 is 13 residues. CDR3 in amino acids: CASSVTGQETQYF. The CDR3, as DNA: TGTGCCAGCAGTGTAACAGGCCAAGAGACCCAGTACTTC.

The chain carries TRBV7-9 and TRBJ2-3; 13 nucleotides align to TRBD2. V lost 5 bases to trimming and J lost 4 bases; unmatched junction nucleotides: 3. This CDR3 region has 15 residues. Germline CDR1 is SEHNR and CDR2 is FQNEAQ (reference sequence). The DNA of the CDR3 is TGTGCCAGCAGCCCACTAGCGGGAGGGGCAGATACGCAGTATTTT. Translated, it gives CASSPLAGGADTQYF.

The chain joins TRBV30 to TRBJ2-3; 8 bases line up with TRBD2. From germline, CDR1 is GTSNPN and CDR2 SVGIG (reference sequence). CDR3 length: 14 amino acids. With V trimmed by 2 bases and J by 2 bases, 3 bases remained unmatched. The CDR3 sequence: CAWSRGGITDTQYF. CDR3 in DNA: TGTGCCTGGAGTCGGGGGGGGATCACAGATACGCAGTATTTT.

V is TRBV4-3 and J is TRBJ2-7, with D perhaps matching TRBD1 (6 bases). The ends were cut back, 0 bases at V and 3 bases at J, with 15 bases in the middle. The germline gives CDR1 LGHNA, CDR2 YSLEER. The CDR3 contains 16 residues. The DNA of the CDR3 is TGCGCCAGCAGCCAAGAGGGCACAGGGCCTTACTACGAGCAGTACTTC. This codes for CASSQEGTGPYYEQYF.

The rearrangement joins TRBV4-3 to TRBJ1-2; D is unresolved. Trimming took off 0 bases at V and 9 bases at J, with 5 bases between the two ends. The CDR3 length is 11 residues. Germline loops: CDR1 LGHNA, CDR2 YSLEER. CDR3 bases: TGCGCCAGCAGCCAAGAAGCGAGCTACACCTTC. Translating gives CASSQEASYTF.

The chain employs TRBV5-1 and TRBJ1-4; TRBD1 is a possible D gene (5 bases). Germline V gives CDR1 SGHRS, CDR2 YFSETQ. The length of the CDR3 is 14 residues. The V end lost 4 bases, the J end lost 2 bases, and 9 bases lay between the germline ends. The CDR3 sequence is CASSPGGTNEKLFF. DNA of the CDR3: TGCGCCAGCAGCCCGGGGGGGACTAATGAAAAACTGTTTTTT.

The rearrangement uses TRBV7-8 and TRBJ2-1; TRBD1 or TRBD2 may be the D gene (6 bases each). This CDR3 is built from 17 residues. Germline lookup yields CDR1 SGHVS and CDR2 FQNEAQ. V lost 1 base and J lost 3, with 16 bases in between. DNA of the CDR3: TGTGCCAGCAGCTTAGGGGGGGCCCTTCGTGGCTACAATGAGCAGTTCTTC. Amino acids: CASSLGGALRGYNEQFF.

This clone was seen just once. This chain links TRBV6-1 with TRBJ2-3, with D possibly being TRBD2 (5 bases). Per germline, CDR1 MNHNS and CDR2 SASEGT. The V gene lost 5 bases and the J gene lost 1 base, with 10 bases spanning the gap. The CDR3 is 14 residues long. This CDR3 reads CASSTGSRTDTQYF. The CDR3 DNA reads as TGTGCCAGCAGTACGGGATCCCGCACAGATACGCAGTATTTT.

The J gene is TRBJ1-5, the V gene TRBV30; the D is unclear. V was cut by 4 bases and J by 4 bases, with 11 bases left in between. CDR1 is GTSNPN and CDR2 is SVGIG in the germline V gene (reference sequence). This CDR3 is built from 13 residues. The CDR3 DNA reads TGTGCCTGGACCAACGGCGTAAATCAGCCCCAGCATTTT. Translated: CAWTNGVNQPQHF.

The V and J genes are TRBV11-2 and TRBJ2-3; possible D gene TRBD2, 6 bases. The germline V and J ends were trimmed by 5 bases and 6 bases, with 18 bases remaining between them. Germline loops: CDR1 SGHAT, CDR2 FQNNGV. This CDR3 spans 15 amino acids. CDR3 protein: CASSLRDSSQDTQYF. Here the CDR3 DNA reads TGTGCCAGCAGCCTCCGGGACTCTTCACAGGATACGCAGTATTTT.

There are a few counts of this clone. V gene TRBV9 combines with J gene TRBJ1-2; 9 positions match TRBD1. The CDR3 consists of 15 residues. V was pared by 0 bases and J by 4 bases, with 4 bases of the junction left unmatched. Germline CDR1 and CDR2: SGDLS and YYNGEE. The CDR3 DNA follows: TGTGCCAGCAGCGTAGCGATGGACAGGGGCTATGGCTACACCTTC. Amino acids: CASSVAMDRGYGYTF.

The chain links TRBV4-2 to TRBJ2-2; no clear D. The CDR3 covers 17 residues. The V end lost 0 bases, the J end lost 2 bases, and 13 bases lay between the germline ends. Germline values: CDR1 LGHNA, CDR2 YNFKEQ. The CDR3 loop reads CASSQDLLTGNTGELFF. Here the CDR3 DNA reads TGTGCCAGCAGCCAAGATCTCCTAACGGGTAACACCGGGGAGCTGTTTTTT.

This clone is judged medium-sized. The chain recombines TRBV28 with TRBJ1-2; tentative D call: TRBD1 (5 bases). Trimming pared 5 bases from V and 4 bases from J, leaving 17 bases between. The CDR3 extends over 15 amino acids. Germline assignment: CDR1 MDHEN and CDR2 SYDVKM. DNA for the CDR3: TGTGCCAGCAGTGATAGACAGACGTCCGGCTATGGCTACACCTTC. It yields the protein CASSDRQTSGYGYTF.

This sequence joins TRBV6-5 and TRBJ2-5, with D perhaps matching TRBD2 (5 bases). Germline V gene data show CDR1 as MNHEY and CDR2 as SVGAGI. The CDR3 totals 16 residues. V lost 4 bases and J 2 bases, leaving 17 bases between the germline ends. CDR3 DNA: TGTGCCAGCAGTTTCCGCCGTACAGCGGCTCAAGAGACCCAGTACTTC. Its protein product is CASSFRRTAAQETQYF.